A selection of T cell receptor beta chains follows, all from one sample in a study of blood T cells in healthy people across ages. Each CDR3 protein is one row after TCRdb ran MiXCR on the 5' RACE reads. The table has approximately 1.5 million distinct CDR3 sequences, approximately 39% seen once. Specimen: blood. The receptors come from a woman aged 18-29 years in good health. The CDR3 runs from the conserved cysteine through the conserved F or W. The D gene is left open where the match is weak. Clone size is shown for a subset of rows, as once, few, many or a class of expanded clone.

TRBD2 TRBJ2-3 15 TRBV5-1 NA TGCGCCAGCAGCTCATCTAGCGGGAGAGAGCATACGCAGTATTTT CASSSSSGREHTQYF
NA TRBJ2-3 16 TRBV11-1 NA TGTGCCAACAGCTTCCACTCGAGCCTCAGCACAGATACGCAGTATTTT CANSFHSSLSTDTQYF
TRBD1 TRBJ1-4 14 TRBV30 NA TGCGCCTGGAGTGGGGGACAGGGTAATGAAAAACTGTTTTTT CAWSGGQGNEKLFF
NA TRBJ1-1 12 TRBV6-2/TRBV6-3 NA TGTGCCAGCAGTACCCGGACTCCTGAAGCTTTCTTT CASSTRTPEAFF
NA TRBJ1-1 11 TRBV16 NA TGTGCCAGCAGCCAGTACGAGAGAGCTTTCTTT CASSQYERAFF
TRBD1 TRBJ2-7 12 TRBV29-1 NA TGCAGCGGAGCAGGACAGGGGGACGAGCAGTACTTC CSGAGQGDEQYF
NA TRBJ2-7 13 TRBV15 few TGTGCCACCAGCGGCCGACAGAGCGGCGAGCAGTACTTC CATSGRQSGEQYF
NA TRBJ2-7 13 TRBV5-1 NA TGCGCCAGCAGCAAAGGATTCAGGGACGAGCAGTACTTC CASSKGFRDEQYF
TRBD2 TRBJ2-5 16 TRBV15 NA TGTGCCACCAGCAGTCCCCTCAGACTAGCGGCGAAGACCCAGTACTTC CATSSPLRLAAKTQYF
NA TRBJ1-1 12 TRBV29-1 NA TGCAGCGTTGAAGCGGTAACCACTGAAGCTTTCTTT CSVEAVTTEAFF
NA TRBJ1-1 13 TRBV20-1 NA TGCAGTGCTAGACGTGGGGCGAACACTGAAGCTTTCTTT CSARRGANTEAFF
NA TRBJ2-5 13 TRBV7-9 NA TGTGCCAGCAGCTTAGTCAGGGTGGATGAGCAGTACTTC CASSLVRVDEQYF
NA TRBJ1-1 15 TRBV5-1 NA TGCGCCAGCAGGTGGGAAACAGGGATGAACACTGAAGCTTTCTTT CASRWETGMNTEAFF
NA TRBJ1-2 17 TRBV4-1 few TGCGCCAGCAGCCAAATTCAAGGGGACGCGGGGTTGGATGGCTACACCTTC CASSQIQGDAGLDGYTF
TRBD2 TRBJ2-1 15 TRBV6-2/TRBV6-3 few TGTGCCAGCAGTTACGCCCTAGCGGGAGTCAATGAGCAGTTCTTC CASSYALAGVNEQFF
TRBD1 TRBJ2-5 13 TRBV5-1 NA TGCGCCAGCACCTGGACAGGGGAAGAGACCCAGTACTTC CASTWTGEETQYF
NA TRBJ2-2 13 TRBV7-2 NA TGTGGCAGCAGCCGGATCAGAACCGGGGAGTTGTTTTTT CGSSRIRTGELFF
TRBD2 TRBJ2-1 17 TRBV6-5 few TGTGCCAGCAGTTACTCGGGACTAGGGAGCTCCTACAATGAGCAGTTCTTC CASSYSGLGSSYNEQFF
NA TRBJ2-1 14 TRBV5-1 few TGCGCCAGCAGCTACTCGACGCACAACAATGAGCAGTTCTTC CASSYSTHNNEQFF
NA TRBJ1-2 15 TRBV7-2 NA TGTGCCAGCAGCTTAACGGGGGTGACTAACTATGGCTACACCTTC CASSLTGVTNYGYTF
NA TRBJ2-7 15 TRBV21-1 few TGTGCCAGCAGCAACCCCTTACAGGGGGACTACGAGCAGTACTTC CASSNPLQGDYEQYF
NA TRBJ1-4 15 TRBV6-5 few TGTGCCAGCAGAAGGGCGCCAGGGATCAATGAAAAACTGTTTTTT CASRRAPGINEKLFF
NA TRBJ1-1 14 TRBV12-3/TRBV12-4 NA TGTGCCAGCAGTTGGAAAGGGGGGAACACTGAAGCTTTCTTT CASSWKGGNTEAFF
TRBD1 TRBJ2-7 15 TRBV7-3 few TGTGCCAGCAGCCCAGGGGGTTTAAAGAACTACGAGCAGTACTTC CASSPGGLKNYEQYF
TRBD1 TRBJ1-2 16 TRBV4-3 NA TGCGCCAGCAGCCGATTGGGACAGGGTCAGGGAGATGGCTACACCTTC CASSRLGQGQGDGYTF
NA TRBJ2-1 17 TRBV20-1 once TGCAGTGCTAGAGATCCCCAAAGACACGGGACAATCAATGAGCAGTTCTTC CSARDPQRHGTINEQFF
NA TRBJ2-5 16 TRBV6-2/TRBV6-3 NA TGTGTCAGCAGTTCCAACGACAGATCCCCTCACGGGGAGCAGTACTTC CVSSSNDRSPHGEQYF
NA TRBJ2-7 13 TRBV25-1 few TGTGCCAGCGAAGGGGGTGTTTCCTACGAGCAGTACTTC CASEGGVSYEQYF
TRBD2 TRBJ2-1 14 TRBV4-3 NA TGCGCCAGCAACCAAATGTGGGGGGGCAATGAGCAGTTCTTC CASNQMWGGNEQFF
NA TRBJ2-3 17 TRBV6-6 NA TGTGCCAGCAGTTACCCGAGAGGAGGAGTTAGCACAGATACGCAGTATTTT CASSYPRGGVSTDTQYF